This TCR beta chain was recovered during a study of T cell changes during pregnancy in multiple sclerosis. The table came from immunoSEQ multiplex PCR; TCRdb's copy has only in-frame clones and leaves some out. The sample holds tens of thousands of clones, 85% to 95% seen once. This CDR3 is 19 amino acids long. V lost 4 bases, J lost 7 bases, and 13 bases stayed unmatched. Germline lookup yields CDR1 SGHAT and CDR2 FQNNGV. The chain recombines TRBV11-2 with TRBJ2-2, with TRBD2 identical over 15 bases. The sample in question was peripheral blood, obtained before pregnancy. The sequence derives from a female donor with multiple sclerosis, enrolled in a pregnancy study. As DNA, the CDR3 is TGTGCCAGCAGCTCCGGGGGGGGACTAGCGGGAGGCCGCCGCGGGGAGCTGTTTTTT. This encodes CASSSGGGLAGGRRGELFF.